This TCR beta chain is from a study of shared clonotypes between healthy human individuals. As for the study in general: Aged between 18 and 49, the donors were two women and three men. Findings of the study overall: Generally, estimated richness proved larger in naive subsets than it did in memory subsets.

Germline V gives CDR1 LNHDA, CDR2 SQIVND (reference sequence). The germline V and J ends were trimmed by 0 bases and 1 base, with 9 bases remaining between them. CDR3 length equals 15 residues. The sorted-subset replicate PCRs were given roughly 200 ng DNA, which is 30,000 or so T cell genomes. The method was immunoSEQ multiplex PCR; TCRdb's version includes in-frame clones alone and lacks a portion of them. The repertoire holds approximately 2.4 million clones, with about 94% as singletons. On this clone itself: Antigen unknown. Distinct nucleotide sequences in the sample also encode this CDR3.

V is TRBV19 and J is TRBJ1-2; maybe TRBD1 (6 bases). The receptor was isolated from a man younger than 35 in good health. What was sequenced was naive CD4+ T cells sorted from blood. Subset of the sample: CD45RA+ positively selected. DNA for the CDR3: TGTGCCAGTAGTATAGACCCCAGGGGTAACTATGGCTACACCTTC. Residues: CASSIDPRGNYGYTF.